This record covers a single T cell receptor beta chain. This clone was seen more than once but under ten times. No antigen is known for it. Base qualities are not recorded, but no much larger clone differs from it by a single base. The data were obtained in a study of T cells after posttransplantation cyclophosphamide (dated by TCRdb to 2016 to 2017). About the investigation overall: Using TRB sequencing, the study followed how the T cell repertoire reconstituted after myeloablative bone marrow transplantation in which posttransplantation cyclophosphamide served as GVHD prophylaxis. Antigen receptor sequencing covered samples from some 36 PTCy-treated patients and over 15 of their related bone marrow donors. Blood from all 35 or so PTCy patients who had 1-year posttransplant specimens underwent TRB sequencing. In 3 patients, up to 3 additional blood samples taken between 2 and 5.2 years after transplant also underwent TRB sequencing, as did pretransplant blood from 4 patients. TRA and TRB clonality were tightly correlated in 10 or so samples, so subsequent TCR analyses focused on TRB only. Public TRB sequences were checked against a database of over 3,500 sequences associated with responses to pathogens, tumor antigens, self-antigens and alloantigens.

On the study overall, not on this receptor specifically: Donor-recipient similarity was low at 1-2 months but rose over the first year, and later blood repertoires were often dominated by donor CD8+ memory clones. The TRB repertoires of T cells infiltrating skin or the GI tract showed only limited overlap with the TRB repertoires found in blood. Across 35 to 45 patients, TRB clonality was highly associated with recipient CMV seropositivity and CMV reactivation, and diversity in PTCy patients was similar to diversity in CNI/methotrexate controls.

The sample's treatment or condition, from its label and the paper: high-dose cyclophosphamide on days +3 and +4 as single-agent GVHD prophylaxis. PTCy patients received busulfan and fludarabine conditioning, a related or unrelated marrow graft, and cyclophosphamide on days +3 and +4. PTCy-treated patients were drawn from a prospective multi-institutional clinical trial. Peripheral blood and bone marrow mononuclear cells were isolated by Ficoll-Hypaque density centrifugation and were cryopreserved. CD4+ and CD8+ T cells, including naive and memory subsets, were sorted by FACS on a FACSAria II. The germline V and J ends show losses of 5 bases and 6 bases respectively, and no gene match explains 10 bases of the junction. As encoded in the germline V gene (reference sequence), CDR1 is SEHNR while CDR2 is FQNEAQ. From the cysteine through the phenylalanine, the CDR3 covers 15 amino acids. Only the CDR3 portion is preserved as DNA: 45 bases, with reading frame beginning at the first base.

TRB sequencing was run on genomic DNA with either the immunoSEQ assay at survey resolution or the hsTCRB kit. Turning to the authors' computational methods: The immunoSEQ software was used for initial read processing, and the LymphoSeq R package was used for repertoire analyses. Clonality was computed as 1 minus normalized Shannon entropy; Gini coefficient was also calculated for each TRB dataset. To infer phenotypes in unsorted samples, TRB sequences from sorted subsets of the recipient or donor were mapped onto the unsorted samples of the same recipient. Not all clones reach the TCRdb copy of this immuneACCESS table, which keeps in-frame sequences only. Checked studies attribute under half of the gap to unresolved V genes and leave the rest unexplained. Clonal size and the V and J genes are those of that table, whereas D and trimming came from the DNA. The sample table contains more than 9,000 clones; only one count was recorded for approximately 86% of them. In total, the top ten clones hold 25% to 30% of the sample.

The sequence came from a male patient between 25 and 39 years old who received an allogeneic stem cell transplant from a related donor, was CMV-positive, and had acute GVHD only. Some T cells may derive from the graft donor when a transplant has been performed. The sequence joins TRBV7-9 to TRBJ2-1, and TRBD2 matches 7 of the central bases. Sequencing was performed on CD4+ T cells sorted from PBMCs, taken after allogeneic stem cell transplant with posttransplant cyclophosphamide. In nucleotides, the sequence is TGTGCCAGCAGCCCCCTGTGGGACTACACCAATGAGCAGTTCTTC. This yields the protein CASSPLWDYTNEQFF.